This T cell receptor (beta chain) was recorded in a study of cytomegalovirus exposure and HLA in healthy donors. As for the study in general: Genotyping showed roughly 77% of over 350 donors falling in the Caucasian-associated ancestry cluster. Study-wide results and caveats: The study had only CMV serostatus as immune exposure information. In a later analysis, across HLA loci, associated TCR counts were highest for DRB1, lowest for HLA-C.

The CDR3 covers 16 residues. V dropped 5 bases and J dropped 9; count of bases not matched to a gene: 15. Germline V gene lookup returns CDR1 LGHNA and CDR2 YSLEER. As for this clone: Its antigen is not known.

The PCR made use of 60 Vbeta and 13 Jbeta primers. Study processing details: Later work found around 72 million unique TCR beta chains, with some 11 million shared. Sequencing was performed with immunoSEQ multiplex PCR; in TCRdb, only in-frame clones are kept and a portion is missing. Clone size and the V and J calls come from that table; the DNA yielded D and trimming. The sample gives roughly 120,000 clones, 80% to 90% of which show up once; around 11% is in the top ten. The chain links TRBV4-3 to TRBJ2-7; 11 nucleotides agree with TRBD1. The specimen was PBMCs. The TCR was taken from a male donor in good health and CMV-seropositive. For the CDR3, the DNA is TGCGCCAGCAGCTCTTACCCCGGGACAGGGGGTTCGGGGCAGTACTTC. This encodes CASSSYPGTGGSGQYF.